These T cell receptor beta chains were read from a single sample in a study of blood T cell repertoires in COVID-19. Some clones are missing from TCRdb's copy, which holds only in-frame ones; the method was immunoSEQ multiplex PCR. This table has some 200,000 clones, under 90% appearing once. Sequencing input: PBMCs or T cells enriched from blood (not recorded which). These receptors were obtained from a woman aged 50 to 60 who had been exposed to COVID-19. Both conserved end residues are part of each CDR3. Fields, in order: clone size, J gene, D gene, V gene, CDR3 DNA, CDR3 protein. The D gene is left open where the match is weak. Expanded clones get a size class; other rows say once, few or many, or leave the size out.

>.|TRBJ1-5|TRBD1|TRBV6-4
TGTGCCAGCAGTGAAGGGGGCGGAAATCAGCCCCAGCATTTT
CASSEGGGNQPQHF
>.|TRBJ1-2|TRBD1|TRBV29-1
TGCAGCGAAAAGACAGGGGATGGCTACACCTTC
CSEKTGDGYTF
>.|TRBJ1-1|TRBD1|TRBV29-1
TGCAGCGTTGGGAGAGGACAGGTTTACACTGAAGCTTTCTTT
CSVGRGQVYTEAFF
>.|TRBJ1-1|TRBD1|TRBV27
TGTGCCAGCAGTACCCGACAGGGTAACACTGAAGCTTTCTTT
CASSTRQGNTEAFF
>once|TRBJ2-3|TRBD2|TRBV7-6
TGTGCCAGCAGCCGGTTACAGCGGGGGAATCAAGATACGCAGTATTTT
CASSRLQRGNQDTQYF
>once|TRBJ2-7|.|TRBV11-2
TGTGCCAGCAGCTTAGTAGTCTACGAGCAGTACTTC
CASSLVVYEQYF
>.|TRBJ1-1|.|TRBV9
TGTGCCAGCAGCGTAGCTCCAGGAGGCACTGAAGCTTTCTTT
CASSVAPGGTEAFF
>.|TRBJ2-7|.|TRBV27
TGTGCCAGCGGGCAGTTCCCCGGTCAGTACTTC
CASGQFPGQYF
>.|TRBJ2-1|TRBD2|TRBV7-9
TGTGCCAGCAGCCCCGCCGGGGGGGGCGATGAGCAGTTCTTC
CASSPAGGGDEQFF
>.|TRBJ2-1|TRBD2|TRBV28
TGTGCCAGCAGTTTTCCCAGCGGGGCCTCCTACAATGAGCAGTTCTTC
CASSFPSGASYNEQFF
>.|TRBJ1-1|.|TRBV3-1/TRBV3-2
TGTGCCAGCAGCCAGGGACACGGAGCCTTGGCTGAAGCTTTCTTT
CASSQGHGALAEAFF
>.|TRBJ2-3|.|TRBV4-3
TGCGCCAGCGGACAACCTGGTGATACGCAGTATTTT
CASGQPGDTQYF
>.|TRBJ2-3|.|TRBV4-1
TGCGCCAGCAGCCAAAGCCCGGGAGATACGCAGTATTTT
CASSQSPGDTQYF
>.|TRBJ1-4|TRBD1|TRBV19
TGTGCCAGTAGGGGATGGGACAGTGCAACTAATGAAAAACTGTTTTTT
CASRGWDSATNEKLFF
>many|TRBJ1-1|.|TRBV5-1
TGCGCCAGCAGCCGAGTGACAGAAAACACTGAAGCTTTCTTT
CASSRVTENTEAFF
>.|TRBJ1-2|TRBD1|TRBV27
TGTGCCAGCAGGACAGGGTCCTGGCCATATGGCTACACCTTC
CASRTGSWPYGYTF
>.|TRBJ1-1|.|TRBV25-1
TGTGCCAGCAGTGAAAAGTATGGGGGGGATGAAGCTTTCTTT
CASSEKYGGDEAFF
>.|TRBJ2-1|.|TRBV5-5
TGTGCCAGCAGCTTTAAGGCAGGGGTAGACAATGAGCAGTTCTTC
CASSFKAGVDNEQFF
>.|TRBJ1-6|.|TRBV27
TGTGCCAGCATGGAATCGGGATCACCCCTCCACTTT
CASMESGSPLHF
>.|TRBJ1-4|TRBD1|TRBV7-6
TGTGCCAGCAGCTCACAGGGGTTCACAACTAATGAAAAACTGTTTTTT
CASSSQGFTTNEKLFF
>once|TRBJ2-7|TRBD1|TRBV7-8
TGTGCCAGCAGCTGGGAGGGACAGGGTTCCTACGAGCAGTACTTC
CASSWEGQGSYEQYF
>.|TRBJ2-5|.|TRBV9
TGTGCCAGCAGCGTAGCCGGGGTCAGACAAGAGACCCAGTACTTC
CASSVAGVRQETQYF
>.|TRBJ1-1|.|TRBV6-5
TGTGCCAGCAGCCTAGGGAGCAACACTGAAGCTTTCTTT
CASSLGSNTEAFF
>.|TRBJ1-2|.|TRBV29-1
TGCAGCGTTTATCCCCGAGGCAGCTATGGCTACACCTTC
CSVYPRGSYGYTF
>.|TRBJ1-5|.|TRBV19
TGTGCCAGTAGTATGATCGGGGGAAGAGGCAATCAGCCCCAGCATTTT
CASSMIGGRGNQPQHF
>.|TRBJ1-6|.|TRBV6-5
TGTGCCAGCAACCTGGGAGGGGGGGTAAATTCACCCCTCCACTTT
CASNLGGGVNSPLHF
>once|TRBJ1-1|.|TRBV29-1
TGCAGCGTTGAGAGGGCCCCGAACACTGAAGCTTTCTTT
CSVERAPNTEAFF
>.|TRBJ2-7|.|TRBV7-9
TGTGCCAGCAGTTTGGAGGAGCGATCCTACGAGCAGTACTTC
CASSLEERSYEQYF
>.|TRBJ1-3|TRBD1|TRBV10-2
TGCGCCAGCAGGGGACAGGGCGAAAACACCATATATTTT
CASRGQGENTIYF
>.|TRBJ2-7|.|TRBV23-1
TGCGCCAGCAGTCAAAGGGGCCGAGACGAGCAGTACTTC
CASSQRGRDEQYF
>.|TRBJ1-4|.|TRBV19
TGTGCCAGTAGACGGACAGTAACTGAAAAACTGTTTTTT
CASRRTVTEKLFF
>.|TRBJ2-7|.|TRBV19
TGTGCCAGTAGTCCGGCGGGGCGCATCTCCTACGAGCAGTACTTC
CASSPAGRISYEQYF
>.|TRBJ1-2|.|TRBV12-3/TRBV12-4
TGTGCCAGCAGTTTCAGGGGTGGCTACACCTTC
CASSFRGGYTF
>.|TRBJ2-3|TRBD2|TRBV14
TGTGCCAGCAGCCAAGATAGAGCGGGGGGGCGCACAGATACGCAGTATTTT
CASSQDRAGGRTDTQYF
>.|TRBJ1-1|.|TRBV27
TGTGCCAGCAGTTTCGCAGGGATGGTCTCAGAAGCTTTCTTT
CASSFAGMVSEAFF
>.|TRBJ1-2|.|TRBV19
TGTGCCAGTAGTCCTCGGACAGTCCTTTCAGACTATGGCTACACCTTC
CASSPRTVLSDYGYTF
>.|TRBJ1-1|TRBD1|TRBV12-3/TRBV12-4
TGTGCCAGCAGCCTCGGGACAGGGTCTGAAGCTTTCTTT
CASSLGTGSEAFF
>.|TRBJ2-7|.|TRBV30
TGTGCCTGGAGTGGATTGGGGCACGAGCAGTACTTC
CAWSGLGHEQYF
>.|TRBJ2-3|.|TRBV6-6
TGTGCCAGCACCACGGGGTATCGCACAGATACGCAGTATTTT
CASTTGYRTDTQYF
>.|TRBJ2-2|TRBD1|TRBV7-9
TGTGCCAGCAGCACACGACAGGGCACCGGGGAGCTGTTTTTT
CASSTRQGTGELFF
>.|TRBJ2-2|.|TRBV7-3
TGTGCCAGCAGCTCGACAACCGGGGAGCTGTTTTTT
CASSSTTGELFF
>few|TRBJ2-2|TRBD2|TRBV6-2/TRBV6-3
TGTGCCAGCAGTTCTCCCGGGACTAGCTTGTCCGGGGAGCTGTTTTTT
CASSSPGTSLSGELFF
>.|TRBJ1-2|TRBD1|TRBV19
TGTGCCGCTGGGGAGCGACAGGGCAGGTCGGCTAACTATGGCTACACCTTC
CAAGERQGRSANYGYTF
>.|TRBJ1-6|TRBD1|TRBV28
TGTGCCAGTGGGGGACAGGGTGATTCACCCCTCCACTTT
CASGGQGDSPLHF
>.|TRBJ1-1|.|TRBV25-1
TGTGCCAGCCTAGATCTGGGGAACACTGAAGCTTTCTTT
CASLDLGNTEAFF
>.|TRBJ1-1|TRBD1|TRBV27
TGTGCCAGCAGCACAGGGGTTCTCACTGAAGCTTTCTTT
CASSTGVLTEAFF
>.|TRBJ2-2|.|TRBV5-1
TGCGCCAGCAGCTTGGACACGTCCGCGAACACCGGGGAGCTGTTTTTT
CASSLDTSANTGELFF
>.|TRBJ1-1|TRBD1|TRBV5-8
TGTGCCAGCAGCTTTCGACAGGGCCCCGGGGGAGCTTTCTTT
CASSFRQGPGGAFF
>few|TRBJ1-3|TRBD1|TRBV10-2
TGCGCCAGCAGAGGACAGGGGTTAACTGGAAACACCATATATTTT
CASRGQGLTGNTIYF
>few|TRBJ2-7|.|TRBV4-3
TGCGCCAGCAGCCAAGAAACGCACTTCTACGAGCAGTACTTC
CASSQETHFYEQYF